The rows below give T cell receptor beta chains drawn from one sample of a study of long-term antiretroviral therapy in people with HIV. Clones were read by immunoSEQ multiplex PCR, and TCRdb kept only the in-frame ones, dropping some. The sample contains tens of thousands of clones, around four fifths of which appear only once. The material sequenced was unsorted PBMCs, taken 0.5 years after starting antiretroviral therapy. These receptor sequences come from a man aged 18 to 30 with HIV. Each CDR3 is given with its conserved first and last residue. Fields, in order: CDR3 length, clone size, J gene, D gene, V gene, CDR3 DNA, CDR3 protein. D genes are given only for firm matches. Not every row has a clone size; where given, it reads once, few, many or a size class.

len: 15
abundance: .
j_gene: TRBJ1-5
d_gene: .
v_gene: TRBV18
CDR3nt: TGTGCCAGCTCACCACGGTCAGGGCTGGATCAGCCCCAGCATTTT
CDR3aa: CASSPRSGLDQPQHF

len: 18
abundance: .
j_gene: TRBJ2-7
d_gene: .
v_gene: TRBV7-9
CDR3nt: TGTGCCAGCAGCTTAGCTCCCCGAGGATCCACGGATTTGTACGAGCAGTACTTC
CDR3aa: CASSLAPRGSTDLYEQYF

len: 12
abundance: .
j_gene: TRBJ1-1
d_gene: .
v_gene: TRBV6-5
CDR3nt: TGTGCCAGCAGTACATGGGACACTGAAGCTTTCTTT
CDR3aa: CASSTWDTEAFF

len: 18
abundance: .
j_gene: TRBJ2-3
d_gene: TRBD2
v_gene: TRBV7-9
CDR3nt: TGTGCCAGCAGTCGTGGGTTGCTAGCGGGGGCCTCCACAGATACGCAGTATTTT
CDR3aa: CASSRGLLAGASTDTQYF

len: 15
abundance: .
j_gene: TRBJ2-3
d_gene: .
v_gene: TRBV6-6
CDR3nt: TGTGCCAGCAGTTACGGGGGCCTCTACACAGATACGCAGTATTTT
CDR3aa: CASSYGGLYTDTQYF

len: 14
abundance: .
j_gene: TRBJ2-7
d_gene: TRBD2
v_gene: TRBV28
CDR3nt: TGTGCCAGCAGTTGGGCGGGAGGTTCCTACGAGCAGTACTTC
CDR3aa: CASSWAGGSYEQYF

len: 12
abundance: few
j_gene: TRBJ2-7
d_gene: TRBD1
v_gene: TRBV6-5
CDR3nt: TGTGCCAGGACAGGGAAGGCCAACGAGCAGTACTTC
CDR3aa: CARTGKANEQYF

len: 16
abundance: .
j_gene: TRBJ2-1
d_gene: TRBD2
v_gene: TRBV18
CDR3nt: TGTGCCAGCTCACCACCGGGACTAGCGGTAACCAATGAGCAGTTCTTC
CDR3aa: CASSPPGLAVTNEQFF

len: 18
abundance: .
j_gene: TRBJ1-3
d_gene: TRBD1
v_gene: TRBV10-3
CDR3nt: TGTGCCATCAGTGAGTCTGGACAGGAACCATACTCTGGAAACACCATATATTTT
CDR3aa: CAISESGQEPYSGNTIYF

len: 14
abundance: .
j_gene: TRBJ1-1
d_gene: .
v_gene: TRBV5-1
CDR3nt: TGCGCCAGCAGGGTGGACCTACTGAACACTGAAGCTTTCTTT
CDR3aa: CASRVDLLNTEAFF

len: 14
abundance: .
j_gene: TRBJ1-1
d_gene: .
v_gene: TRBV18
CDR3nt: TGTGCCAGCTCACCCGCGGGGTATGGTACTGAAGCTTTCTTT
CDR3aa: CASSPAGYGTEAFF

len: 15
abundance: .
j_gene: TRBJ1-3
d_gene: .
v_gene: TRBV18
CDR3nt: TGTGCCAGCTCACTGGACGTCCTGAAGGGAAACACCATATATTTT
CDR3aa: CASSLDVLKGNTIYF

len: 13
abundance: .
j_gene: TRBJ2-3
d_gene: .
v_gene: TRBV7-8
CDR3nt: TGTGCCAGCAGCGGGGGGCTCACAGATACGCAGTATTTT
CDR3aa: CASSGGLTDTQYF

len: 15
abundance: .
j_gene: TRBJ2-1
d_gene: TRBD2
v_gene: TRBV4-3
CDR3nt: TGCGCCAGCAGCCAAGGATGCGGGAGTGGTAATGAGCAGTTCTTC
CDR3aa: CASSQGCGSGNEQFF

len: 13
abundance: .
j_gene: TRBJ1-5
d_gene: .
v_gene: TRBV29-1
CDR3nt: TGCAGCGCCGAGGGGGAACGGGGTCAGCCCCAGCATTTT
CDR3aa: CSAEGERGQPQHF

len: 14
abundance: .
j_gene: TRBJ1-2
d_gene: TRBD1
v_gene: TRBV5-1
CDR3nt: TGCGCCAGCAGCACAGGGACAGGTACTTATGGCTACACCTTC
CDR3aa: CASSTGTGTYGYTF

len: 14
abundance: .
j_gene: TRBJ1-6
d_gene: .
v_gene: TRBV9
CDR3nt: TGTGCCAGCAGCGCCTCAGGGGTCCGATCACCCCTCCACTTT
CDR3aa: CASSASGVRSPLHF

len: 15
abundance: .
j_gene: TRBJ1-2
d_gene: .
v_gene: TRBV30
CDR3nt: TGTGCCTGGGACCCACGTTCACAGGGAATCTATGGCTACACCTTC
CDR3aa: CAWDPRSQGIYGYTF

len: 16
abundance: .
j_gene: TRBJ2-1
d_gene: TRBD1
v_gene: TRBV9
CDR3nt: TGTGCCAGCAGCGTCCAACCGGGACAGACCTACAATGAGCAGTTCTTC
CDR3aa: CASSVQPGQTYNEQFF

len: 15
abundance: .
j_gene: TRBJ1-1
d_gene: TRBD1
v_gene: TRBV7-9
CDR3nt: TGTGCCAGCAGCTCGCCAGGGGGGGGGAACACTGAAGCTTTCTTT
CDR3aa: CASSSPGGGNTEAFF

len: 20
abundance: .
j_gene: TRBJ2-3
d_gene: TRBD2
v_gene: TRBV4-1
CDR3nt: TGCGCCAGCAGGTCCGACGTCGGACTAGCGGGGGCCTCTGGCACAGATACGCAGTATTTT
CDR3aa: CASRSDVGLAGASGTDTQYF

len: 13
abundance: .
j_gene: TRBJ1-2
d_gene: .
v_gene: TRBV6-1
CDR3nt: TGTGCCAGCAGTGAATTTTCGGTCTATGGCTACACCTTC
CDR3aa: CASSEFSVYGYTF

len: 15
abundance: .
j_gene: TRBJ2-7
d_gene: TRBD2
v_gene: TRBV6-6
CDR3nt: TGTGCCAGCAGTTACGCCAGCGGGGTTACCTACGAGCAGTACTTC
CDR3aa: CASSYASGVTYEQYF

len: 16
abundance: .
j_gene: TRBJ1-4
d_gene: .
v_gene: TRBV7-9
CDR3nt: TGTGCCAGCAGCCCATTAGGCCGGGCCTGGGAAGAAAAACTGTTTTTT
CDR3aa: CASSPLGRAWEEKLFF

len: 12
abundance: .
j_gene: TRBJ1-2
d_gene: .
v_gene: TRBV18
CDR3nt: TGTGCCAGCTCACGTGGGGCAAGCGGCTACACCTTC
CDR3aa: CASSRGASGYTF

len: 15
abundance: once
j_gene: TRBJ1-1
d_gene: TRBD1
v_gene: TRBV7-8
CDR3nt: TGTGCCAGCAGCCCTTGGACAGGGGAGTCGACTGAAGCTTTCTTT
CDR3aa: CASSPWTGESTEAFF

len: 14
abundance: .
j_gene: TRBJ2-7
d_gene: .
v_gene: TRBV28
CDR3nt: TGTGCCAGCAGTCCTGTCCCCCGGGGTGGCGAGCAGTACTTC
CDR3aa: CASSPVPRGGEQYF

len: 15
abundance: .
j_gene: TRBJ2-5
d_gene: .
v_gene: TRBV5-1
CDR3nt: TGCGCCAGCAGCAGGGGGACACAACCTTCAGAGACCCAGTACTTC
CDR3aa: CASSRGTQPSETQYF

len: 15
abundance: .
j_gene: TRBJ1-1
d_gene: TRBD1
v_gene: TRBV5-1
CDR3nt: TGCGCCAGCAGCTTCAGAAGCGGGACAGCCACTGAAGCTTTCTTT
CDR3aa: CASSFRSGTATEAFF

len: 16
abundance: .
j_gene: TRBJ2-6
d_gene: TRBD2
v_gene: TRBV7-3
CDR3nt: TGTGCCAGCAGCCCAGCGGGAGACTCTGGGGCCAACGTCCTGACTTTC
CDR3aa: CASSPAGDSGANVLTF

len: 14
abundance: .
j_gene: TRBJ1-2
d_gene: .
v_gene: TRBV15
CDR3nt: TGTGCCACCAGCAGAGAAGGGGGAGGGTTGGGCTACACCTTC
CDR3aa: CATSREGGGLGYTF

len: 15
abundance: .
j_gene: TRBJ2-7
d_gene: .
v_gene: TRBV6-5
CDR3nt: TGTGCCAGTTCCTCCGAAGGGGGGAGCTCCTACGAGCAGTACTTC
CDR3aa: CASSSEGGSSYEQYF

len: 15
abundance: .
j_gene: TRBJ2-1
d_gene: TRBD1
v_gene: TRBV6-1
CDR3nt: TGTGCCAGCAGTGAAGGGGACAGAATCGACAATGAGCAGTTCTTC
CDR3aa: CASSEGDRIDNEQFF

len: 12
abundance: .
j_gene: TRBJ1-2
d_gene: .
v_gene: TRBV19
CDR3nt: TGTGCCAGTAGTAGGGGTCACTATGGCTACACCTTC
CDR3aa: CASSRGHYGYTF

len: 16
abundance: .
j_gene: TRBJ2-2
d_gene: TRBD2
v_gene: TRBV29-1
CDR3nt: TGCAGCGTTGAGACGATAGGCGGGGGGGCAACCGGGGAGCTGTTTTTT
CDR3aa: CSVETIGGGATGELFF

len: 15
abundance: few
j_gene: TRBJ2-7
d_gene: .
v_gene: TRBV28
CDR3nt: TGTGCCAGCAGTCCCCAGGGGCTCCCCCCAAACGAGCAGTACTTC
CDR3aa: CASSPQGLPPNEQYF

len: 16
abundance: .
j_gene: TRBJ2-3
d_gene: .
v_gene: TRBV5-5
CDR3nt: TGTGCCAGCAGCTTGGTTCGGGGGACTAGCACAGATACGCAGTATTTT
CDR3aa: CASSLVRGTSTDTQYF

len: 15
abundance: .
j_gene: TRBJ2-7
d_gene: .
v_gene: TRBV19
CDR3nt: TGTGCCAGTAGCTCGGACCGGACTCCTCCCTACGAGCAGTACTTC
CDR3aa: CASSSDRTPPYEQYF

len: 13
abundance: once
j_gene: TRBJ2-7
d_gene: .
v_gene: TRBV5-1
CDR3nt: TGCGCCAGCAGCCAGGGCTTAACCTACGAGCAGTACTTC
CDR3aa: CASSQGLTYEQYF

len: 15
abundance: .
j_gene: TRBJ1-2
d_gene: .
v_gene: TRBV6-5
CDR3nt: TGTGCCAGCAGTTACTCGCGGGATTTGAGCTATGGCTACACCTTC
CDR3aa: CASSYSRDLSYGYTF

len: 21
abundance: .
j_gene: TRBJ2-1
d_gene: TRBD2
v_gene: TRBV4-3
CDR3nt: TGCGCCAGCAGCCAATCCCCTCCCGCAGCGGGGCCCTTTATTTCCTACAATGAGCAGTTCTTC
CDR3aa: CASSQSPPAAGPFISYNEQFF

len: 15
abundance: .
j_gene: TRBJ2-1
d_gene: .
v_gene: TRBV6-1
CDR3nt: TGTGCCAGCAGTGCGAGAGACTCAACATACAATGAGCAGTTCTTC
CDR3aa: CASSARDSTYNEQFF

len: 12
abundance: few
j_gene: TRBJ1-2
d_gene: .
v_gene: TRBV19
CDR3nt: TGTGCCAGTAGTATGATTAACTATGGCTACACCTTC
CDR3aa: CASSMINYGYTF

len: 16
abundance: .
j_gene: TRBJ1-1
d_gene: .
v_gene: TRBV5-1
CDR3nt: TGCGCCAGCAGCTTTGATTCGGCTGGGGTTGGCACTGAAGCTTTCTTT
CDR3aa: CASSFDSAGVGTEAFF

len: 14
abundance: .
j_gene: TRBJ2-3
d_gene: .
v_gene: TRBV28
CDR3nt: TGTGCCAGCAGTTTTCCGGACAGTACAGATACGCAGTATTTT
CDR3aa: CASSFPDSTDTQYF